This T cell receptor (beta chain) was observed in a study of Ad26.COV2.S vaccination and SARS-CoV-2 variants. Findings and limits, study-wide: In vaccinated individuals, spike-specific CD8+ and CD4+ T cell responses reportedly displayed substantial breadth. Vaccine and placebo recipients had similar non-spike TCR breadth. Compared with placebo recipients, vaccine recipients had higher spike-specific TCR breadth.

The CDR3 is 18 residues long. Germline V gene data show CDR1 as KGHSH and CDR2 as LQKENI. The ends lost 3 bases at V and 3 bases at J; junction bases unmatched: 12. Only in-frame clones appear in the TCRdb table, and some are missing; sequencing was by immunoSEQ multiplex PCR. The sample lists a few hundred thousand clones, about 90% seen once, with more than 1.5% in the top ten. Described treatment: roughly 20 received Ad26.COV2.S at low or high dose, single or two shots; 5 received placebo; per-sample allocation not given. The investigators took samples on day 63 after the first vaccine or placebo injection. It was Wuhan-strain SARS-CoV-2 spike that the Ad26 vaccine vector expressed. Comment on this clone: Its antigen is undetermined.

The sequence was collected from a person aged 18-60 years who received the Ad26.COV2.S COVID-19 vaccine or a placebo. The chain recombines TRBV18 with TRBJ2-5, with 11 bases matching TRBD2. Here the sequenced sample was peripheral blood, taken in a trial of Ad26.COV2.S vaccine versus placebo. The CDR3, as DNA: TGTGCCAGCTCACCCTATCGCGATACTAGCGGGGGAAAAGAGACCCAGTACTTC. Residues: CASSPYRDTSGGKETQYF.